This T cell receptor (beta chain) comes out of a study of T cells after yellow fever vaccination. Findings and limits, study-wide: Clones from primary vaccination mostly reappeared after the booster (approximately 95% CD4, approximately 88% CD8). The study noted that FACS-sorted repertoires could contain abundant clonotypes contaminating from the bulk population. The study found a weaker secondary response that peaked faster, day 5 versus 15.

A process of 5'RACE template switching, which added a universal primer site and UMIs, was used to make TCR cDNA. Via MiXCR, TCRdb re-called the 5' RACE reads, giving one row per CDR3 protein. The sample includes just under 600,000 distinct CDR3 sequences, 13% seen only once; the top ten take more than 13%. A few counts support this clonotype. No antigen is known for it. This CDR3 spans 15 amino acids. Trimming took 1 base from V and 0 from J, leaving 7 bases between them. Looked up from germline, CDR1 is LGHNA and CDR2 is YSLEER. This receptor was taken from a man aged 25 to 40 who received the YFV17D yellow fever vaccine. Material: PBMCs, obtained on the day of the yellow fever booster vaccination. The gene calls are TRBV4-3 and TRBJ1-3; D gene unclear. The CDR3 protein is CASSQVDDSGNTIYF. Written as DNA, the CDR3 is TGCGCCAGCAGCCAAGTGGACGACTCTGGAAACACCATATATTTT.